These 20 T cell receptor beta chains were sequenced from one sample in a study of cytomegalovirus exposure and HLA in healthy donors. Primers for the PCR totalled 60 Vbeta and 13 Jbeta. Sequenced by immunoSEQ multiplex PCR; TCRdb stores in-frame clones only, minus some. The sample records 110,000 to 150,000 clones, more than 75% being singletons. Material: PBMCs. These receptors came from a female donor in good health and CMV-seronegative.

The rearrangement joins TRBV19 to TRBJ2-1, with 7 bases that match TRBD1. The V and J ends lost 5 bases and 0 bases, in that order; junction bases with no gene match: 7. The length of the CDR3 is 16 residues. The V gene's germline CDR1 is LNHDA and CDR2 SQIVND (reference sequence). CDR3 in amino acids: CASSETGMSSYNEQFF. The CDR3 DNA is TGTGCCAGTAGTGAGACAGGGATGAGCTCCTACAATGAGCAGTTCTTC.

This rearrangement joins TRBV7-9 to TRBJ2-1, with D unclear. The CDR3 runs 14 residues. V was shortened by 1 base and J by 6 bases, with 10 bases between the two germline ends. Germline V gene sequence: CDR1 SEHNR, CDR2 FQNEAQ (reference sequence). CDR3 sequence (DNA): TGTGCCAGCAGCTTAGGGCTAGTATTCAATGAGCAGTTCTTC. It is translated as CASSLGLVFNEQFF.

The chain is built from TRBV15 and TRBJ1-1, with TRBD1 matching 7 bases. Trimming cost V 1 base and J 5 bases; bases outside gene matches: 1. CDR1 is LNHNV, CDR2 YYDKDF, per germline (reference sequence). The CDR3 spans 13 residues. The CDR3 DNA sequence: TGTGCCACCAGCAGAGTACAGGGGACTGAAGCTTTCTTT. It specifies CATSRVQGTEAFF.

The chain has TRBV6-6 and TRBJ1-1, with D possibly TRBD1 on 5 matching bases. Trimming took 7 bases from V and 0 from J, leaving 18 bases between them. The CDR3 runs 16 residues. CDR1 MNHNY and CDR2 SVGAGI come from the germline V gene (reference sequence). This chain's CDR3 is CASTSGDYALNTEAFF. Here the CDR3 DNA reads TGTGCCAGCACCTCTGGGGACTACGCATTGAACACTGAAGCTTTCTTT.

The chain employs TRBV27 and TRBJ2-5; maybe TRBD1 (6 bases). The germline CDR1 and CDR2 sequences are MNHEY and SMNVEV (reference sequence). The V end was cut by 6 bases, the J end by 0 bases, with 20 bases between. This CDR3 is 17 amino acids long. This CDR3 is CASRPPRTEQYQETQYF. For the CDR3, the DNA is TGTGCCAGCAGACCACCTAGGACAGAACAGTACCAAGAGACCCAGTACTTC.

The CDR3 DNA reads as TGTGCCAGCAGTGACACCCCATCGGGGGGGGGCACAGATACGCAGTATTTT. Its protein product is CASSDTPSGGGTDTQYF. The chain is built from TRBV6-4 and TRBJ2-3; 8 nucleotides match TRBD2. After removal of 2 bases from V and 1 base from J, the junction contained 8 bases not matched to a gene. Germline CDR1 and CDR2: MRHNA and SNTAGT. CDR3 size: 17 residues.

The chain uses TRBV9 and TRBJ1-2; 7 bases fit TRBD1. V trimming: 1 base; J trimming: 8 bases; junction bases outside the gene matches: 11. The CDR3 sequence is 15 residues long. CDR1 is SGDLS and CDR2 is YYNGEE in the germline V gene. The CDR3 spells CASSVTARQGGGYTF. The CDR3 DNA reads TGTGCCAGCAGCGTAACGGCTCGACAGGGCGGAGGCTACACCTTC.

As DNA, the CDR3 is TGTGCCAGCAGTCCGGACGCGGGGGGAAACACCATATATTTT. Protein product: CASSPDAGGNTIYF. The J gene is TRBJ1-3, the V gene TRBV27; D not certain. V lost 5 bases and J lost 4, with 12 bases in between. The CDR3 is 14 amino acids. Germline V lookup: CDR1 MNHEY, CDR2 SMNVEV (reference sequence).

This clone was recorded once. The V call is TRBV5-1, the J call TRBJ1-1, with 9 bases fitting TRBD1. CDR1 is SGHRS and CDR2 is YFSETQ in the germline V gene. Losses at the gene ends were 4 bases for V and 10 bases for J; bases not matched to a gene: 11. The CDR3 covers 14 residues. This CDR3 is CASSPATGGVSAFF. CDR3 in DNA: TGCGCCAGCAGCCCCGCGACAGGGGGGGTGTCAGCTTTCTTT.

This sequence joins TRBV5-1 and TRBJ1-2; D gene ambiguous. The CDR3 covers 13 residues. Trimming left V 0 bases short and J 8 bases short, with 11 bases between. CDR1 and CDR2 from the germline V gene are SGHRS and YFSETQ. The CDR3 reads CASSLAGWLGYTF. The CDR3 DNA reads TGCGCCAGCAGCTTGGCGGGGTGGTTGGGCTACACCTTC.

V is TRBV6-6 and J is TRBJ2-5; possible D gene TRBD1, 6 bases. The CDR3 is made up of 13 amino acids. Germline loops: CDR1 MNHNY, CDR2 SVGAGI (reference sequence). V gave up 7 bases and J gave up 5 bases, with 14 bases separating them. The CDR3 reads CASTRGIEETQYF. In DNA, the CDR3 is TGTGCCAGCACGAGGGGGATCGAGGAGACCCAGTACTTC.

This chain connects TRBV27 to TRBJ2-1, with 9 bases lining up with TRBD1. Trimming took 6 bases from V and 0 from J; bases not matched to a gene: 9. The germline gives CDR1 MNHEY, CDR2 SMNVEV (reference sequence). The CDR3 length is 17 residues. The CDR3 loop is CASSDRGSFFSYNEQFF. The CDR3 bases are TGTGCCAGCAGCGACAGGGGGTCCTTCTTCTCCTACAATGAGCAGTTCTTC.

This clone was found a few times. This rearrangement joins TRBV9 to TRBJ1-3, with 7 nucleotides matching TRBD1. Germline V lookup: CDR1 SGDLS, CDR2 YYNGEE. This CDR3 is 16 amino acids long. With V trimmed by 4 bases and J by 0 bases, 7 bases remained unmatched. CDR3 coding DNA: TGTGCCAGCAGCCCACAACCAGGGGGCTCTGGAAACACCATATATTTT. It is translated as CASSPQPGGSGNTIYF. The complete variable domain, with remaining parts taken from reference TRBV9 and TRBJ1-3, reads DSGVTQTPKHLITATGQRVTLRCSPRSGDLSVYWYQQSLDQGLQFLIQYYNGEERAKGNILERFSAQQFPDLHSELNLSSLELGDSALYFCASSPQPGGSGNTIYFGEGSWLTVV.

This chain uses TRBV28 with TRBJ1-2; perhaps TRBD1 as D (5 bases). From germline, CDR1 is MDHEN and CDR2 SYDVKM. The CDR3 covers 14 residues. Between the trimmed V and J ends, which lost 4 bases and 6 bases, there was a span of 15 bases. The CDR3 here is CASSSPTGVNGYTF. The CDR3, as DNA: TGTGCCAGCAGTTCCCCCACAGGAGTTAATGGCTACACCTTC.

This rearrangement joins TRBV13 to TRBJ2-7; TRBD1 might be the D (5 bases). Trimming removed 5 bases at V and 3 bases at J, with 11 bases between. The CDR3 contains 13 residues. The germline V gene encodes CDR1 PRHDT and CDR2 FYEKMQ (reference sequence). The CDR3 here is CASSQGVIYEQYF. The CDR3 DNA follows: TGTGCCAGCAGCCAAGGGGTGATCTACGAGCAGTACTTC.

This rearrangement joins TRBV7-9 to TRBJ2-2, with TRBD1 as a possible D gene (5 bases). Germline V gene sequence: CDR1 SEHNR, CDR2 FQNEAQ (reference sequence). The CDR3 runs 16 residues. Trimming pared 8 bases from V and 4 bases from J, leaving 20 bases between. The CDR3 here is CASHSRKGRSTGELFF. For the CDR3, the DNA is TGTGCCAGCCACTCAAGGAAGGGGCGTAGCACCGGGGAGCTGTTTTTT.

V gene TRBV27 combines with J gene TRBJ2-7, with D perhaps matching TRBD1 (6 bases). Germline CDR1 reads MNHEY; CDR2 reads SMNVEV (reference sequence). The CDR3 sequence is 13 residues long. V lost 2 bases, J lost 4 bases, and 9 bases lay in between. The CDR3 region has the DNA TGTGCCAGCAGTTTACAGGGGCCTTACGAGCAGTACTTC. Translating it yields CASSLQGPYEQYF.

The chain has TRBV28 and TRBJ1-2; D uncertain. Trimming shortened V by 5 bases and J by 7 bases, and 17 bases separated the two germline ends. CDR1 is MDHEN, CDR2 SYDVKM, per germline. The CDR3 is 14 residues long. In nucleotides, the CDR3 is TGTGCCAGCAGTGTCCCCCGGGGAGCTCCTGGCTACACCTTC. This codes for CASSVPRGAPGYTF.

In this sample, this clone turned up a few times. This rearrangement joins TRBV30 to TRBJ1-1; D might be TRBD1 (5 bases). Germline-derived CDR1 and CDR2 are GTSNPN and SVGIG (reference sequence). The CDR3 contains 14 residues. V was clipped by 4 bases and J by 6 bases, with 18 bases between them. The CDR3 DNA follows: TGTGCCTGGACACTTTCGTTGTCGGGGGCTGAAGCTTTCTTT. Translated, it gives CAWTLSLSGAEAFF.

The chain links TRBV6-5 to TRBJ1-1; TRBD1 matches 8 bases. The CDR3 covers 15 residues. V gave up 6 bases and J gave up 3 bases; unmatched junction bases: 9. Germline V gene lookup returns CDR1 MNHEY and CDR2 SVGAGI. This chain's CDR3 is CASRGILTGDTEAFF. The CDR3 DNA follows: TGTGCCAGCAGGGGAATCTTGACAGGGGACACTGAAGCTTTCTTT.